These 11 T cell receptor beta chains came from one sample sequenced in a study of control samples from healthy donors and cancer patients. Sequencing used immunoSEQ multiplex PCR; TCRdb keeps in-frame clones, though not all of them. The table has 65,000 to 90,000 clones, over 90% seen once; the top ten hold under 3.5%. Sequencing input: blood. The source is a woman in her twenties or thirties in good health.

CDR3 sequence (DNA): TGCAGCGTTGAAGACGCCGGGGTTTGGGAGACCCAGTACTTC. It specifies CSVEDAGVWETQYF. The chain links TRBV29-1 to TRBJ2-5; perhaps TRBD2 as D (5 bases). The CDR3 runs 14 residues. In germline, CDR1 is SQVTM, CDR2 ANQGSEA. V shed 0 bases and J shed 5 bases, with 13 bases lying between them.

This chain uses TRBV4-2 with TRBJ1-5; D unclear. This CDR3 region has 15 residues. Trimming removed 4 bases at V and 4 bases at J, with 14 bases between. Germline V gives CDR1 LGHNA, CDR2 YNFKEQ. The DNA of the CDR3 is TGTGCCAGCAGCCTCCGAGCGGTAGCTAATCAGCCCCAGCATTTT. The encoded protein is CASSLRAVANQPQHF.

The CDR3 region is CAISESLGQGVYNEQFF. CDR3 in DNA: TGTGCCATCAGTGAGTCTTTGGGACAGGGGGTATACAATGAGCAGTTCTTC. The gene calls are TRBV10-3 and TRBJ2-1, with 11 bases lining up with TRBD1. This CDR3 comprises 17 residues. Germline CDR1 is ENHRY and CDR2 is SYGVKD. J was trimmed by 4 bases and V by 0 bases; bases with no gene match: 5.

CDR3 region: CAISAAQGQGASHEQFF. The CDR3 nucleotides read TGTGCCATCAGTGCGGCGCAGGGACAGGGGGCGAGCCATGAGCAGTTCTTC. This chain connects TRBV10-3 to TRBJ2-1; TRBD1 agrees at 12 bases. The CDR3 length is 17 residues. CDR1 is ENHRY, CDR2 SYGVKD, per germline. Losses at the gene ends were 4 bases for V and 8 bases for J; bases not matched to a gene: 12.

This clone occurred once. V gene TRBV6-5 combines with J gene TRBJ2-4; a weak D match, TRBD1 (6 bases). The germline CDR1 and CDR2 sequences are MNHEY and SVGAGI. The ends were cut back, 6 bases at V and 3 bases at J, with 15 bases in the middle. CDR3 length: 15 residues. The chain's CDR3 is CASRGGDTDKNIQYF. The CDR3 DNA follows: TGTGCCAGCAGGGGTGGGGACACGGACAAAAACATTCAGTACTTC.

This rearrangement joins TRBV5-5 to TRBJ2-2, with 10 bases lining up with TRBD1. Germline CDR1 is SGHKS and CDR2 is YYEKEE (reference sequence). The CDR3 consists of 16 residues. J lost 7 bases, V lost 2 bases, and 8 bases had no gene match. The CDR3 sequence: CASSFGDRGLGGELFF. DNA of the CDR3: TGTGCCAGCAGCTTTGGAGACAGGGGGCTCGGCGGGGAGCTGTTTTTT.

The gene calls are TRBV3-1 (or the pseudogene TRBV3-2) and TRBJ1-6; D may be TRBD1 (6 bases). Trimming cost V 5 bases and J 10 bases, with 15 bases left between them. This CDR3 has 14 residues. The V gene's germline CDR1 is LGHDT and CDR2 YNNKEL (reference sequence). CDR3 amino acids: CASSYLTGFSPLHF. CDR3 nucleotide sequence: TGTGCCAGCAGCTATCTTACAGGGTTCTCACCCCTCCACTTT.

The rearrangement joins TRBV28 to TRBJ2-1; 12 bases line up with TRBD2. V was clipped by 8 bases and J by 3 bases; unmatched bases: 5. The CDR3 spans 15 residues. Germline lookup yields CDR1 MDHEN and CDR2 SYDVKM. CDR3 nucleotides: TGTGCCAGCCTAGCGGGGGGGTTAAGCTACAATGAGCAGTTCTTC. This codes for CASLAGGLSYNEQFF.

The chain combines TRBV6-4 with TRBJ2-6; no reliable D call. CDR3 size: 15 residues. Trimming cost V 5 bases and J 0 bases, with 8 bases left between them. Germline V gives CDR1 MRHNA, CDR2 SNTAGT. The CDR3 DNA reads as TGTGCCAGCAGTAAGGACGGCTCTGGGGCCAACGTCCTGACTTTC. Its protein is CASSKDGSGANVLTF.

The chain uses TRBV7-9 and TRBJ2-3; weak D call: TRBD2 (5 bases). The length of the CDR3 is 12 residues. CDR1 is SEHNR and CDR2 is FQNEAQ in the germline V gene (reference sequence). V lost 7 bases and J 0 bases, leaving 5 bases between the germline ends. The CDR3 nucleotides are TGTGCCAGCAAGCGGAGCACAGATACGCAGTATTTT. Protein product: CASKRSTDTQYF.

The chain couples TRBV7-8 to TRBJ1-6; D ambiguous. Germline CDR1 SGHVS, CDR2 FQNEAQ. The V end lost 1 base, the J end lost 10 bases, and 14 bases lay between the germline ends. CDR3 size: 15 residues. As DNA, the CDR3 is TGTGCCAGCAGCTTAGACTGGGTACGGAGCTCACCCCTCCACTTT. It specifies CASSLDWVRSSPLHF.